Reported below is one TCR beta chain. Its antigen is currently unknown. Profiling relied on immunoSEQ multiplex PCR, and the TCRdb table lists in-frame clones only, not all of them. The sample consists of 150,000 to 190,000 clones, approximately 94% of them appearing once. This record comes from a study of OX40 agonist ivuxolimab in advanced cancers. Researchers took blood at baseline, on cycle 4 day 1, and on cycle 7 day 1. Overall study findings and caveats: Normalized T-cell clonal expansion was also low in some nonresponders.

This clonotype was sampled from an adult with an advanced solid tumor such as melanoma, head and neck, liver or kidney cancer. Sequencing used CD4+ or CD8+ T cells sorted from blood, obtained in a trial of the OX40 agonist ivuxolimab.

As DNA, the CDR3 is TGTGCCAGCAGGCAGTCAGTTAACACTGAAGCTTTCTTT. Translated, it gives CASRQSVNTEAFF. The rearrangement uses TRBV28 and TRBJ1-1; D not resolved. The CDR3 length is 13 residues. V gave up 6 bases and J gave up 2 bases, with 10 bases separating them. Germline values: CDR1 MDHEN, CDR2 SYDVKM.